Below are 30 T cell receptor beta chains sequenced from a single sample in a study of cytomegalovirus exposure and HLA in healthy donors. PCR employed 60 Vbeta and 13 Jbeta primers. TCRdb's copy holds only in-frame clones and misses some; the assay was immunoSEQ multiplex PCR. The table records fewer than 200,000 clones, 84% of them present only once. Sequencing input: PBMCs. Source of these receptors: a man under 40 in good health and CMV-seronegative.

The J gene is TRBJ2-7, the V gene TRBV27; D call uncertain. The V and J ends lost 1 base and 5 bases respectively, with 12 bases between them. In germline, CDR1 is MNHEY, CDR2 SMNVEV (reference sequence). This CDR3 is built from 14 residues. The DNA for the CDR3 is TGTGCCAGCAGTTTATATATGGGCAAGGACGAGCAGTACTTC. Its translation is CASSLYMGKDEQYF.

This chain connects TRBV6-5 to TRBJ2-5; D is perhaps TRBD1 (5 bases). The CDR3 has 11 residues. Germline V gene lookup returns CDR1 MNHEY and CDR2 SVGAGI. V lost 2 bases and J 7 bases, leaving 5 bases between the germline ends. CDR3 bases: TGTGCCAGCAGTTACCAGGGGACCCAGTACTTC. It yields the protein CASSYQGTQYF.

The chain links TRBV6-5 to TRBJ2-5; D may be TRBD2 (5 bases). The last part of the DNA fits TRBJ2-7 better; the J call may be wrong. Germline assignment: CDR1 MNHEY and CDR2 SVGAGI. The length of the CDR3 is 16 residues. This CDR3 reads CASSYSSAVLSYEQYF. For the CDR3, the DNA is TGTGCCAGCAGTTACTCGTCAGCGGTCCTATCCTACGAGCAGTACTTC.

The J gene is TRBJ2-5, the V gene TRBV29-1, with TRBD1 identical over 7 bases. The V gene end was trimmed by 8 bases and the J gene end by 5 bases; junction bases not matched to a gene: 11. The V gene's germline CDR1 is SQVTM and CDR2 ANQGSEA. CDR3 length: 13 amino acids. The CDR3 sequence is CSLRRTGRETQYF. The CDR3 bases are TGCAGCCTAAGAAGGACAGGTCGGGAGACCCAGTACTTC. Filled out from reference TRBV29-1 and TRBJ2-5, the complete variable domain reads SAVISQKPSRDICQRGTSLTIQCQVDSQVTMMFWYRQQPGQSLTLIATANQGSEATYESGFVIDKFPISRPNLTFSTLTVSNMSPEDSSIYLCSLRRTGRETQYFGPGTRLLVL.

In nucleotides, the CDR3 is TGTGCCAGTAGTACCCCTTACGCCGGGACAGTAGATGGCTACACCTTC. Translating it yields CASSTPYAGTVDGYTF. J is TRBJ1-2 and V is TRBV19; 7 bases match TRBD1. Germline V lookup: CDR1 LNHDA, CDR2 SQIVND (reference sequence). Germline trimming cut 4 bases from V and 6 bases from J; bases unmatched to any gene: 14. The CDR3 has 16 residues.

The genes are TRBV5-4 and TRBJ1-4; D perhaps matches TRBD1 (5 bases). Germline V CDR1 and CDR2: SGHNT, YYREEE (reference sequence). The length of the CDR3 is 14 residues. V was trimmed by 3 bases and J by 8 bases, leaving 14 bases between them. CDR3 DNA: TGTGCCAGCAGCTCAGATGGGAGGGGCGAAAAACTGTTTTTT. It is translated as CASSSDGRGEKLFF.

The CDR3 protein is CASSQRAGLAPSSYNEQFF. The CDR3 DNA reads TGTGCCAGCAGCCAAAGGGCCGGACTAGCGCCAAGCTCCTACAATGAGCAGTTCTTC. The chain uses TRBV14 and TRBJ2-1, with 9 bases that match TRBD2. The ends lost 2 bases at V and 0 bases at J; junction bases unmatched: 11. Germline V gene data show CDR1 as SGHDN and CDR2 as FVKESK. The CDR3 is 19 residues long.

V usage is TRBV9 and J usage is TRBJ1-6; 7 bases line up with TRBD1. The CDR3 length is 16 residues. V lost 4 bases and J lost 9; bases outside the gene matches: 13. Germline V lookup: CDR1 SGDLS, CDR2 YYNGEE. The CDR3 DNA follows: TGTGCCAGCAGCCCGCAGGCCCGGGACAGTTCTTCACCCCTCCACTTT. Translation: CASSPQARDSSSPLHF.

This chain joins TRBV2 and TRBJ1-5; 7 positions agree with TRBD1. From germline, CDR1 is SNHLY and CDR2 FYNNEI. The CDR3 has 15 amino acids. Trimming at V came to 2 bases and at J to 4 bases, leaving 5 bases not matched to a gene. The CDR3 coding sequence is TGTGCCAGCAGTGAAATAGGGGGCGCGAATCAGCCCCAGCATTTT. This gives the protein CASSEIGGANQPQHF.

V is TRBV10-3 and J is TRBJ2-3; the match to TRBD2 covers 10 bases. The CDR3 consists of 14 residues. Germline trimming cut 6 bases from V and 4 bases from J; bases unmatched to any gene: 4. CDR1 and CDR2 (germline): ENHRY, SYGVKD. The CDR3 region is CAIREGLAPDTQYF. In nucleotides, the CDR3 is TGTGCCATCAGGGAGGGACTAGCGCCAGATACGCAGTATTTT.

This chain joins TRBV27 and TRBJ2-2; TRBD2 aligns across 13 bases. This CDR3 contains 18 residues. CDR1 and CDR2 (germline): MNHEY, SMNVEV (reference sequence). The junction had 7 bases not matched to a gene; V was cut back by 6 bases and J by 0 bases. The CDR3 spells CASRPYTSGGANTGELFF. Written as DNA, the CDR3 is TGTGCCAGCAGGCCCTATACTAGCGGGGGGGCGAACACCGGGGAGCTGTTTTTT.

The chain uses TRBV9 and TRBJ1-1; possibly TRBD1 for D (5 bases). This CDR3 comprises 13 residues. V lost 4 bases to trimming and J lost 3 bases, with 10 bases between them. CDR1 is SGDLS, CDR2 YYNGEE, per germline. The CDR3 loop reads CASSLTGYTEAFF. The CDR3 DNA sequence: TGTGCCAGCAGCCTCACAGGATACACTGAAGCTTTCTTT.

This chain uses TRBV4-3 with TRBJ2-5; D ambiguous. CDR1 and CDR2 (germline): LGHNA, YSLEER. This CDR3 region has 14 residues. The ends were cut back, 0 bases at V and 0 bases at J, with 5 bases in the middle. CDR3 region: CASSQDRDQETQYF. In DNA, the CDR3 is TGCGCCAGCAGCCAAGATCGAGACCAAGAGACCCAGTACTTC.

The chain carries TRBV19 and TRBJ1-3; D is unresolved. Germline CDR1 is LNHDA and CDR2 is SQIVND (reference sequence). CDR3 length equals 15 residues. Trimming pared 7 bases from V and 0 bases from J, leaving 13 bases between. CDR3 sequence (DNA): TGTGCCAGTATGGTCCTGAGTCTCTCTGGAAACACCATATATTTT. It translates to CASMVLSLSGNTIYF.

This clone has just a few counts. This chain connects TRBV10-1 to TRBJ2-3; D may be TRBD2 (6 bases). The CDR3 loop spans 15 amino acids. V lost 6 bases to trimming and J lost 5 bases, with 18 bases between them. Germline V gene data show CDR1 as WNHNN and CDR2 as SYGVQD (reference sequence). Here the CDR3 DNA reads TGCGCCAGCAGCGATCACGGGCCGGGAGAAGATACGCAGTATTTT. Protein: CASSDHGPGEDTQYF.

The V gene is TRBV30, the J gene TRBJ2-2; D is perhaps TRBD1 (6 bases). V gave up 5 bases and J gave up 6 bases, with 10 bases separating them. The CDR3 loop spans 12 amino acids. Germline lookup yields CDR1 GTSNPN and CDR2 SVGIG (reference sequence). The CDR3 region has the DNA TGTGCCTGGGCACAGGGTTCCGGGGAGCTGTTTTTT. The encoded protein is CAWAQGSGELFF.

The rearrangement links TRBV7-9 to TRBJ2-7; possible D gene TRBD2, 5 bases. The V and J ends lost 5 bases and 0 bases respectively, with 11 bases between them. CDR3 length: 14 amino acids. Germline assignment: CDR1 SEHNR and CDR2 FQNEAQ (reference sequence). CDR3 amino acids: CASSVGLNSYEQYF. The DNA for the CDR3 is TGTGCCAGCAGCGTCGGACTCAACTCCTACGAGCAGTACTTC.

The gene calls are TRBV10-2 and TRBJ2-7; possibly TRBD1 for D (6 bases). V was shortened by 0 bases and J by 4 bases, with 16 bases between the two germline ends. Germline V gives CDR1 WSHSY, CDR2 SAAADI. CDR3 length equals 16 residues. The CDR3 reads CASSESGALLIYEQYF. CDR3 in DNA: TGCGCCAGCAGTGAGTCGGGGGCCCTACTTATTTACGAGCAGTACTTC.

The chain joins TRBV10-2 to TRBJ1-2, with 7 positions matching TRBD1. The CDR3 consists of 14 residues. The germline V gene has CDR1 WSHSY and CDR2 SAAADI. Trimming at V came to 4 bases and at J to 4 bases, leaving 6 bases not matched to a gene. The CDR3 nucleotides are TGCGCCAGCAGTGTACAGGGGTCTGGCTATGGCTACACCTTC. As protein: CASSVQGSGYGYTF.

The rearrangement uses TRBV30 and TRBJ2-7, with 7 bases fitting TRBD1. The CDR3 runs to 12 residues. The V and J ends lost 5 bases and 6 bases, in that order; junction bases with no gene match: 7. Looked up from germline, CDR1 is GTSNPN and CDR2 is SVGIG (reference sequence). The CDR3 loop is CAWADRAAEQYF. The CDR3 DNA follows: TGTGCCTGGGCCGACAGGGCCGCCGAGCAGTACTTC.

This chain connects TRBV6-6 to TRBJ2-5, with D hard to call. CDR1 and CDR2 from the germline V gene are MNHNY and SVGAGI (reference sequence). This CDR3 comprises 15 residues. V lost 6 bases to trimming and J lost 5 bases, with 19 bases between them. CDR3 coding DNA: TGTGCCAGCAGGCCGAGGCTAGAGGTTAGGGAGACCCAGTACTTC. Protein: CASRPRLEVRETQYF.

CDR3 amino acids: CASSLEAGDGGYEQYF. CDR3 coding DNA: TGTGCCAGCAGTCTTGAAGCGGGAGATGGAGGTTACGAGCAGTACTTC. J is TRBJ2-7 and V is TRBV9; TRBD2 matches 8 bases. V was pared by 5 bases and J by 4 bases, with 14 bases of the junction left unmatched. The V gene's germline CDR1 is SGDLS and CDR2 YYNGEE. The CDR3 sequence is 16 residues long.

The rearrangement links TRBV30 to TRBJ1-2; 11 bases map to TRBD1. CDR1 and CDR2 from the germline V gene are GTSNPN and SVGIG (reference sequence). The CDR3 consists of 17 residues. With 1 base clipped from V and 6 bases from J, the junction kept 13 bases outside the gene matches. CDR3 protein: CAWSGPGQGVVVHGYTF. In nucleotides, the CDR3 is TGTGCCTGGAGTGGCCCGGGACAGGGGGTGGTAGTGCATGGCTACACCTTC.

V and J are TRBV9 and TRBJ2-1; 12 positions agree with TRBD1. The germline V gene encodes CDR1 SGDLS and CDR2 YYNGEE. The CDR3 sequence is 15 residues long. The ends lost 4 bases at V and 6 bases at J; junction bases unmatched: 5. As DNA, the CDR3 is TGTGCCAGCAGCCCGGGGACAGGGGGCGGCAATGAGCAGTTCTTC. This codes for CASSPGTGGGNEQFF.

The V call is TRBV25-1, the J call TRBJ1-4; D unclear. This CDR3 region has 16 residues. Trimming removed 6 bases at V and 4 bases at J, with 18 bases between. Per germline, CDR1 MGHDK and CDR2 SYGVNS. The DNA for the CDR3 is TGTGCCAGCAGGTCTACGACACGGGGTCATAATGAAAAACTGTTTTTT. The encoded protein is CASRSTTRGHNEKLFF.

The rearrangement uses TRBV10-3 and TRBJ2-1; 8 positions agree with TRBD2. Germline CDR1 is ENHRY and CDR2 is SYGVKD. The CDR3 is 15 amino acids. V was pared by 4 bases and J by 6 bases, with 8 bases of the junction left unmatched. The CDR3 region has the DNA TGTGCCATCAGTGTTGAACTAGCGGCGAGCAATGAGCAGTTCTTC. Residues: CAISVELAASNEQFF.

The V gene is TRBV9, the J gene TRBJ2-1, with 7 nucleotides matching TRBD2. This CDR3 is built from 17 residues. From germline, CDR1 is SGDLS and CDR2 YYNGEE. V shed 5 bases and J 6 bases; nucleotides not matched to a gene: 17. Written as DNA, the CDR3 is TGTGCCAGCAGTGATTATACTTGGGACTACCCGGTCAATGAGCAGTTCTTC. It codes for CASSDYTWDYPVNEQFF.

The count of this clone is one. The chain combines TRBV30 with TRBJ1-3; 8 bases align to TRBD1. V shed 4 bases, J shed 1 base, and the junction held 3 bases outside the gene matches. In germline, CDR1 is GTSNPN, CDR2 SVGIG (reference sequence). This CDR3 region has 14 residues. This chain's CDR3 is CAWIGDRSGNTIYF. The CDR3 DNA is TGTGCCTGGATCGGGGACAGGTCTGGAAACACCATATATTTT.

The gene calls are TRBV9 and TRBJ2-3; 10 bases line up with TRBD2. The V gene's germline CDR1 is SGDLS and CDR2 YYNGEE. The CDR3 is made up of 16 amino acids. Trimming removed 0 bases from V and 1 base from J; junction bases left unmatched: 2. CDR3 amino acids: CASSVAGTSGTDTQYF. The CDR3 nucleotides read TGTGCCAGCAGCGTAGCGGGGACTAGCGGCACAGATACGCAGTATTTT. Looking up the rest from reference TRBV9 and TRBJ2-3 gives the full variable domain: DSGVTQTPKHLITATGQRVTLRCSPRSGDLSVYWYQQSLDQGLQFLIQYYNGEERAKGNILERFSAQQFPDLHSELNLSSLELGDSALYFCASSVAGTSGTDTQYFGPGTRLTVL.

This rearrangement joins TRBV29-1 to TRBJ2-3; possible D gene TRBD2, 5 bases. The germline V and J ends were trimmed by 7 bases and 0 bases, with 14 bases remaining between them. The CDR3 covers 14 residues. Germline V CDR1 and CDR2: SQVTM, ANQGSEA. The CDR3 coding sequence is TGCAGCGGATCGCTTGGGAGTAGCACAGATACGCAGTATTTT. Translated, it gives CSGSLGSSTDTQYF.